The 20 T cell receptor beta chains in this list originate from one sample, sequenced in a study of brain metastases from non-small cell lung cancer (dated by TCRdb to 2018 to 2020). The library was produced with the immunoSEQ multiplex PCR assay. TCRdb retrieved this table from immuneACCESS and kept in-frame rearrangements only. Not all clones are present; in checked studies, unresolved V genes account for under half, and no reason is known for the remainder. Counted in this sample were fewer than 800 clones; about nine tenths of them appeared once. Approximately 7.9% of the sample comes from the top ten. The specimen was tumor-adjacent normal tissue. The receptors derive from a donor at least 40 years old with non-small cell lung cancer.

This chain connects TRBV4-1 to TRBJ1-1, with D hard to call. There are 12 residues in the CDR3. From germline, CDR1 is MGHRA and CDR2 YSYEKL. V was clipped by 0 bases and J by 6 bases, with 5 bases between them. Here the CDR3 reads CASSQDSAEAFF. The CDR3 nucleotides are TGCGCCAGCAGCCAAGATTCGGCTGAAGCTTTCTTT.

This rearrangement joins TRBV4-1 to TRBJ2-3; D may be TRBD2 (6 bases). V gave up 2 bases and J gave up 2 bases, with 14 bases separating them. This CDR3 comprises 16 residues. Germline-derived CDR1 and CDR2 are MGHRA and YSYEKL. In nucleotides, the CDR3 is TGCGCCAGCAGCCAATTGGGGGGACCCCCCACAGATACGCAGTATTTT. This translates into CASSQLGGPPTDTQYF.

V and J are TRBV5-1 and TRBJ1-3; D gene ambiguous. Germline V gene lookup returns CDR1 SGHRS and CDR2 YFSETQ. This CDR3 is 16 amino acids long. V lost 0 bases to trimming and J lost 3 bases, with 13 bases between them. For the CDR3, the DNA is TGCGCCAGCAGCTTGGATGTTGTAACCGGTGGAAACACCATATATTTT. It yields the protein CASSLDVVTGGNTIYF.

CDR3 protein: CASSIDRVAQHF. In nucleotides, the CDR3 is TGTGCCAGTAGTATAGATCGGGTGGCCCAGCATTTT. This chain joins TRBV19 and TRBJ1-5, with D hard to call. The V gene lost 0 bases and the J gene lost 11 bases, with 8 bases spanning the gap. CDR3 length: 12 residues. The germline V gene has CDR1 LNHDA and CDR2 SQIVND (reference sequence).

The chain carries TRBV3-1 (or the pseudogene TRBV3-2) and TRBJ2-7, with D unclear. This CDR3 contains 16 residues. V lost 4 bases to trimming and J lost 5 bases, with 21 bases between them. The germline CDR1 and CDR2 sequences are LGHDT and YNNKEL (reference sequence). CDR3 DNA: TGTGCCAGCAGCCGAGTGTATCCCATTTTGTTAGACGAGCAGTACTTC. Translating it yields CASSRVYPILLDEQYF.

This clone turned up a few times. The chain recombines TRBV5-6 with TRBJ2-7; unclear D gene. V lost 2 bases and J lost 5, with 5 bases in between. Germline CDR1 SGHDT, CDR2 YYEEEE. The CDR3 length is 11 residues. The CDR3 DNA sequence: TGTGCCAGCAGCTTAGGGAACGAGCAGTACTTC. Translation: CASSLGNEQYF. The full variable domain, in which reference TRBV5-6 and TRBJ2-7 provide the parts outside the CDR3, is DAGVTQSPTHLIKTRGQQVTLRCSPKSGHDTVSWYQQALGQGPQFIFQYYEEEERQRGNFPDRFSGHQFPNYSSELNVNALLLGDSALYLCASSLGNEQYFGPGTRLTVT.

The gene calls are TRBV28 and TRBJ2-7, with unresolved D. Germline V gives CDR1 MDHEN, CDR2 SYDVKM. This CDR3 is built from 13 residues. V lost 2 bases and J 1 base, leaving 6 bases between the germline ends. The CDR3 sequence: CASSLTSSYEQYF. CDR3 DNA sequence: TGTGCCAGCAGTTTAACCAGTTCCTACGAGCAGTACTTC.

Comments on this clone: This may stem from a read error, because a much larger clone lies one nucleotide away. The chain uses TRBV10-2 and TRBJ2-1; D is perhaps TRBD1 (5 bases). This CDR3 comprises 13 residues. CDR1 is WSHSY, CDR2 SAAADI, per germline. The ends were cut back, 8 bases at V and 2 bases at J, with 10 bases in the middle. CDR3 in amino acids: CASSEGAYNEQFF. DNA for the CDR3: TGCGCCAGCTCGGAAGGGGCCTACAATGAGCAGTTCTTC.

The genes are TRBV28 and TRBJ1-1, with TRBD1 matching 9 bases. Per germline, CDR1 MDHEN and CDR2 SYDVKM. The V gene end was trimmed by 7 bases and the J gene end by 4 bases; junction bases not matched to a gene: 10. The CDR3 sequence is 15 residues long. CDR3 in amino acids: CASTEGDREATEAFF. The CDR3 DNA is TGTGCCAGCACGGAAGGGGACAGGGAAGCCACTGAAGCTTTCTTT.

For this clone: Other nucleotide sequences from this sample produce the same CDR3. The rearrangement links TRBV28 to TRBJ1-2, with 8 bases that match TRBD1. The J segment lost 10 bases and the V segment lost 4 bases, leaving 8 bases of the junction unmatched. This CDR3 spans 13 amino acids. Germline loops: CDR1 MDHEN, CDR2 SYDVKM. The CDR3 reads CASSSDRGVDYTF. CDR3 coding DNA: TGTGCCAGCAGTTCAGACAGGGGTGTGGACTACACCTTC.

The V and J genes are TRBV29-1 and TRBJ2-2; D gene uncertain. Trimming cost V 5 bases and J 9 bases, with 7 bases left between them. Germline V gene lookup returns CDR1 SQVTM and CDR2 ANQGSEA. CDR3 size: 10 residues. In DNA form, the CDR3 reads TGCAGCGTTCTTGACAGGGAGCTGTTTTTT. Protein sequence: CSVLDRELFF.

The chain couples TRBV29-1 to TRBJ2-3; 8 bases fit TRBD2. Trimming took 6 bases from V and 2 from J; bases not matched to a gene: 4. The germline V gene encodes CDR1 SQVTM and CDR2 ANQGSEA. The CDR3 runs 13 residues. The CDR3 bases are TGCAGCGTGAGACTAGCGTACACAGATACGCAGTATTTT. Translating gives CSVRLAYTDTQYF.

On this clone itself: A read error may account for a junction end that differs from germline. The CDR3 DNA sequence: TGCAGTGCTAGGCCCCGGGACCTCTTC. It yields the protein CSARPRDLF. The J gene is TRBJ1-2, the V gene TRBV20-1; D may be TRBD1 (5 bases). Germline V gene sequence: CDR1 DFQATT, CDR2 SNEGSKA (reference sequence). The CDR3 totals 9 residues.

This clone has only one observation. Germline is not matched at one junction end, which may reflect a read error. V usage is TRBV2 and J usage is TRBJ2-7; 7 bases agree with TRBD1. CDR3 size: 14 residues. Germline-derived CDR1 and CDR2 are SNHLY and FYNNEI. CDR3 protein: CASSSDRASYKQYF. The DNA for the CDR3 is TGTGCCAGCAGTTCAGACAGGGCCTCCTACAAGCAGTACTTC. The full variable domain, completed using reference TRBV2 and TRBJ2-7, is EPEVTQTPSHQVTQMGQEVILRCVPISNHLYFYWYRQILGQKVEFLVSFYNNEISEKSEIFDDQFSVERPDGSNFTLKIRSTKLEDSAMYFCASSSDRASYKQYFGPGTRLTVT.

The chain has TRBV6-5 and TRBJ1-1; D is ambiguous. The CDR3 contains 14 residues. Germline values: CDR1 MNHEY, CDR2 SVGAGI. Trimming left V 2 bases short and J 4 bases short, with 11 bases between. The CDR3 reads CASSYSHSSTEAFF. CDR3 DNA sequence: TGTGCCAGCAGTTACAGTCACAGTTCCACTGAAGCTTTCTTT.

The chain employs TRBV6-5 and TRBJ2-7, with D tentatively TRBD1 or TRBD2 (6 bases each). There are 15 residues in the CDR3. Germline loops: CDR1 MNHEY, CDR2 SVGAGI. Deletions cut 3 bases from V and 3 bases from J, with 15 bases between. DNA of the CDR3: TGTGCCAGCAGTTATGGGGGGCTAGGAGACTACGAGCAGTACTTC. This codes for CASSYGGLGDYEQYF.

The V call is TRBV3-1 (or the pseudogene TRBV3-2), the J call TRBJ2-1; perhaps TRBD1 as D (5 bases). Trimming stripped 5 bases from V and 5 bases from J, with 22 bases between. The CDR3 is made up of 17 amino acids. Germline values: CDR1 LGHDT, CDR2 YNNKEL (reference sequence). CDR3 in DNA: TGTGCCAGCAGCGAAACAGGTCCCTTCCATTCCGACAATGAGCAGTTCTTC. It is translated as CASSETGPFHSDNEQFF.

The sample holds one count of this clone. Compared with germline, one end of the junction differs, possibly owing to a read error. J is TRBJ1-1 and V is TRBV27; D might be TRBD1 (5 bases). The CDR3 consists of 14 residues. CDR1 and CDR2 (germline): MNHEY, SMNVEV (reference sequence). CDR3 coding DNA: TGTGCCAGCAGGAATCCGGGACCCAACACTGAAGCTTTTTTT. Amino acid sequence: CASRNPGPNTEAFF.

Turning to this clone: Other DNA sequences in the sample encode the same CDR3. For the CDR3, the DNA is TGTGCCAGCAGCTTGGATGAAAAACTGTTTTTT. It translates to CASSLDEKLFF. V is TRBV5-6 and J is TRBJ1-4; no clear D. CDR3 length equals 11 residues. V was clipped by 0 bases and J by 6 bases, with 0 bases between them. Germline loops: CDR1 SGHDT, CDR2 YYEEEE.

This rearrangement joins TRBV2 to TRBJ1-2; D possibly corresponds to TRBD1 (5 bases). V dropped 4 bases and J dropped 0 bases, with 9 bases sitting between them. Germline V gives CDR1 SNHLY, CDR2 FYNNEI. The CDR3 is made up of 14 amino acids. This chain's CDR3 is CASSADTANYGYTF. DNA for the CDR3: TGTGCCAGCAGTGCGGACACAGCTAACTATGGCTACACCTTC.